This record concerns one T cell receptor (beta chain) sequence. Its antigen is unidentified. The assay was immunoSEQ multiplex PCR, and TCRdb's table has in-frame clones only and misses some. In the table there are some 89,000 clones, around 84% of which are singletons. With autoimmune disease history or systemic immunosuppression, patients were excluded. This record comes from a study of OX40 agonist ivuxolimab in advanced cancers. Study context: Ivuxolimab, an agonist antibody against OX40 (CD134), was given to patients. Treatment received earlier with anti-PD-1, anti-PD-L1 or anti-CTLA-4 agents was allowed, and approximately 40% had some. Notes on the study in general: At 0.1 to 3.0 mg/kg and by week 6, CD4+ and CD8+ T cells in the blood had expanded clonally.

The CDR3 has 15 residues. Trimming cost V 6 bases and J 5 bases, with 17 bases left between them. Germline V gene data show CDR1 as LNHDA and CDR2 as SQIVND (reference sequence). The TCR originated in an adult with an advanced solid tumor such as melanoma, head and neck, liver or kidney cancer. The chain combines TRBV19 with TRBJ1-5, with D maybe TRBD1 (5 bases). The specimen comprised CD4+ or CD8+ T cells sorted from blood, sampled in a trial of the OX40 agonist ivuxolimab. CDR3 region: CASRKSAGNDQPQHF. The CDR3 region has the DNA TGTGCCAGTAGAAAGTCGGCAGGGAACGATCAGCCCCAGCATTTT.